This TCR beta chain is drawn from a study of HIV-infected patients and healthy controls. This clonotype was observed many times. Per the germline V gene, CDR1 is SQVTM and CDR2 is ANQGSEA. The CDR3 is made up of 13 amino acids. Trimming stripped 6 bases from V and 0 bases from J, with 9 bases between. One entry per CDR3 protein, called by TCRdb with MiXCR from the 5' RACE reads. The sample contains almost 65,000 distinct CDR3 sequences, 19% of which appear only once. The sample consisted of CD4+ T cells from blood. The TCR comes from a human donor in good health. The rearrangement joins TRBV29-1 to TRBJ1-3; D not resolved. The DNA of the CDR3 is TGCAGCGTGGGAACTATCTCTGGAAACACCATATATTTT. This gives the protein CSVGTISGNTIYF.